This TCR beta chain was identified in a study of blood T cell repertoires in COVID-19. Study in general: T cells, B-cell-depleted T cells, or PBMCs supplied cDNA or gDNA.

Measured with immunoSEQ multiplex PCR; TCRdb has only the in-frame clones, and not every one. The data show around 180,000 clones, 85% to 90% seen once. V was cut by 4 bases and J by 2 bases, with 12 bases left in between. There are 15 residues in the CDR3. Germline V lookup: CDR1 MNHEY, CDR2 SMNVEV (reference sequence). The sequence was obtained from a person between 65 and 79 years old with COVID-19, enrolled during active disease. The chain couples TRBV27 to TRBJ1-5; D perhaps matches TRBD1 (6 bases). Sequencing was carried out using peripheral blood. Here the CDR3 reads CASSSQGLGNQPQHF. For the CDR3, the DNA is TGTGCCAGCAGTTCCCAGGGGCTTGGCAATCAGCCCCAGCATTTT.